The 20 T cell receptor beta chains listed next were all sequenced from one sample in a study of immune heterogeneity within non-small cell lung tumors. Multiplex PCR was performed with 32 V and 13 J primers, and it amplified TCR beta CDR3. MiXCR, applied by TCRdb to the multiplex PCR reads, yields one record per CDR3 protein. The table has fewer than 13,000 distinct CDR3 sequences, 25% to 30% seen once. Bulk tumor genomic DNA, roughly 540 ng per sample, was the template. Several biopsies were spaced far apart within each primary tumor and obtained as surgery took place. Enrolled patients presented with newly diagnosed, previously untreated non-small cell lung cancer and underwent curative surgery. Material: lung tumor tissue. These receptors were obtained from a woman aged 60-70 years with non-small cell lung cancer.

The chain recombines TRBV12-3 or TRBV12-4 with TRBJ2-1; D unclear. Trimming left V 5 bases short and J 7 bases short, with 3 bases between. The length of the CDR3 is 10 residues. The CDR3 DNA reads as TGTGCCAGCAGTGAAAATGAGCAGTTCTTC. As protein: CASSENEQFF.

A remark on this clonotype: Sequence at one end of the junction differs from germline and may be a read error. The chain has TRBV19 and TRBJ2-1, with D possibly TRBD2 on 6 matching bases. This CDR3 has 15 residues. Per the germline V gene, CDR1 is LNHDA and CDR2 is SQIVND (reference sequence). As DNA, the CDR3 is TGTGCCAGTAGTAGGGGAGGACTCGTCAGCAATGGGCAGTTCTTC. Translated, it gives CASSRGGLVSNGQFF.

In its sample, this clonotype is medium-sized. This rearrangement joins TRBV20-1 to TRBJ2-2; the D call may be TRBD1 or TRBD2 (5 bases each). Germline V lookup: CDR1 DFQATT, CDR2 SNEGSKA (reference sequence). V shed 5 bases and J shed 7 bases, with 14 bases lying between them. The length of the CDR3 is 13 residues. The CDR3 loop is CSAQRDGRGELFF. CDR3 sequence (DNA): TGCAGTGCTCAGAGGGACGGACGCGGGGAGCTGTTTTTT.

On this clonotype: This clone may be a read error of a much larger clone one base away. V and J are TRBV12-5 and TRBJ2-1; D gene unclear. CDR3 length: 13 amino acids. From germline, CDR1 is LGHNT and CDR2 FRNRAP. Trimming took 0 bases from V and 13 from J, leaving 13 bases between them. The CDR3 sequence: CASGLVPAPAQFF. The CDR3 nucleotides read TGTGCTAGTGGTTTGGTACCCGCCCCTGCACAGTTCTTC.

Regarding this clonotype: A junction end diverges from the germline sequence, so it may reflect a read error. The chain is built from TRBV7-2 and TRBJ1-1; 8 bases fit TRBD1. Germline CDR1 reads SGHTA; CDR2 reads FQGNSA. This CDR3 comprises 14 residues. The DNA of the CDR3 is TGTGCCAGCAGCTTATGGACAGGGAACACTGAATCTTTCTTT. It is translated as CASSLWTGNTESFF.

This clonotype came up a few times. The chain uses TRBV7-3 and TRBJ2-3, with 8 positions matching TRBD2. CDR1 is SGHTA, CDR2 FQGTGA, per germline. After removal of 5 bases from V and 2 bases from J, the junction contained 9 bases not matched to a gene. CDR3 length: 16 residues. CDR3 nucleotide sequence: TGTGCCAGCAGCCGGGAGGGGGTTTGGAACACAGATACGCAGTATTTT. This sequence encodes CASSREGVWNTDTQYF.

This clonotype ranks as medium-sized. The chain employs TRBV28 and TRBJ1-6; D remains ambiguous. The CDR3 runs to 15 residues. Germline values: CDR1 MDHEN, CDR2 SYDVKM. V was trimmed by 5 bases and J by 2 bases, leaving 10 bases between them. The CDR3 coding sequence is TGTGCCAGCAGTACCGGCCCAACCTATAATTCACCCCTCCACTTT. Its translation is CASSTGPTYNSPLHF.

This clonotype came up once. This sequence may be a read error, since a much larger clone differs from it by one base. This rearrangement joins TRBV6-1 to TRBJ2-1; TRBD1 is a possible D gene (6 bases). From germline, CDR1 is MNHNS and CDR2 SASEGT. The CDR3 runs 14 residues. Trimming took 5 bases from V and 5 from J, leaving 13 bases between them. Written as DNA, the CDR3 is TGTGCCAGCAGTACCCTCCAGGGGCACAATGAGCAGTTCTTC. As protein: CASSTLQGHNEQFF.

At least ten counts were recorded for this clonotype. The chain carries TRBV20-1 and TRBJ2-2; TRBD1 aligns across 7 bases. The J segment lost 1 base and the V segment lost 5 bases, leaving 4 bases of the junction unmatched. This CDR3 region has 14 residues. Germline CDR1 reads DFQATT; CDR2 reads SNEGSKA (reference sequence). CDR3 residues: CSARTGLNTGELFF. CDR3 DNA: TGCAGTGCTCGGACAGGCCTGAACACCGGGGAGCTGTTTTTT.

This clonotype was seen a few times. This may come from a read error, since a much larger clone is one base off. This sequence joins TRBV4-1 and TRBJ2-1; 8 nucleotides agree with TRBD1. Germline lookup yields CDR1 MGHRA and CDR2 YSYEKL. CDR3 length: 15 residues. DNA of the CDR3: TGCGCCGGCAGCCCCGGACAGGGTTTCTACAATGAGCAGTTCTTC. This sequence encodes CAGSPGQGFYNEQFF.

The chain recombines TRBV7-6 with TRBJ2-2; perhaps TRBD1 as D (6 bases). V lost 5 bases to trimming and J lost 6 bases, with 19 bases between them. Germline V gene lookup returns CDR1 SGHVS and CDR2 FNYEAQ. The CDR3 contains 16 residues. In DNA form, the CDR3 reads TGTGCCAGCAGCGGGATTAGGGGGAGAAAGGCCGGGGAGCTGTTTTTT. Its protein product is CASSGIRGRKAGELFF.

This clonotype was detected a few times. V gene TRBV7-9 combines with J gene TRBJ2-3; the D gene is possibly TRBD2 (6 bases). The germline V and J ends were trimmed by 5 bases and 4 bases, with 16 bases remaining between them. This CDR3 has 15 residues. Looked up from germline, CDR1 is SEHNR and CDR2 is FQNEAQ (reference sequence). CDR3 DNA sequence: TGTGCCAGCAGCACCTGGATGAGGGAGGCAGATACGCAGTATTTT. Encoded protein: CASSTWMREADTQYF.

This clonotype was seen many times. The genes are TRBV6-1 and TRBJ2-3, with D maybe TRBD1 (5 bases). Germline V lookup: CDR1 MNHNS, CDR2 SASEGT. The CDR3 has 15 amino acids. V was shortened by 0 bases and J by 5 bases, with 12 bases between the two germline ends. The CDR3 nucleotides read TGTGCCAGCAGTGAAGCCGGCGGAAGGGGAGATACGCAGTATTTT. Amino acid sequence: CASSEAGGRGDTQYF.

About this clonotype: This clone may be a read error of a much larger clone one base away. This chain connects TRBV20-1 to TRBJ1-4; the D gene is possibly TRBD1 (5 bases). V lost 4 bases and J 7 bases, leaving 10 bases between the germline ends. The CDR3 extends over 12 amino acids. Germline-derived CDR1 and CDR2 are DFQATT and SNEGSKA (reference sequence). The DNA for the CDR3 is TGCAGTGCTACGGGGGGTAGTGAAAAACTGTTTTTT. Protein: CSATGGSEKLFF.

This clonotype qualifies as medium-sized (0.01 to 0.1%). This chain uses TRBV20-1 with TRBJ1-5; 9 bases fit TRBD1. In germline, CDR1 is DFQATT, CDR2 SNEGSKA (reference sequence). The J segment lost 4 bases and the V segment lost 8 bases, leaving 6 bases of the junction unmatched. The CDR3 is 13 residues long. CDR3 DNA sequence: TGCAGTCTCCGGGACAGGGAAAATCAGCCCCAGCATTTT. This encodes CSLRDRENQPQHF.

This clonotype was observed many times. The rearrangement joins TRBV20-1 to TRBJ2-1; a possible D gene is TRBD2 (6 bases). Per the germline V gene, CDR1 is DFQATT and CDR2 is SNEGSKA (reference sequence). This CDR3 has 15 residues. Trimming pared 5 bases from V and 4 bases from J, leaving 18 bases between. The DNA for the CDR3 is TGCAGTGCTCCAACAGCGGGCCTCCGGTACAATGAGCAGTTCTTC. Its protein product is CSAPTAGLRYNEQFF.

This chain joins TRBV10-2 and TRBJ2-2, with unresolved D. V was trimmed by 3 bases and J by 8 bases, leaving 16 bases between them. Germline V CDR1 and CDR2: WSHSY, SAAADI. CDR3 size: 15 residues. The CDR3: CASSDARNWLGELFF. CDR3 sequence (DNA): TGCGCCAGCAGTGACGCCCGAAACTGGCTAGGGGAGCTGTTTTTT.

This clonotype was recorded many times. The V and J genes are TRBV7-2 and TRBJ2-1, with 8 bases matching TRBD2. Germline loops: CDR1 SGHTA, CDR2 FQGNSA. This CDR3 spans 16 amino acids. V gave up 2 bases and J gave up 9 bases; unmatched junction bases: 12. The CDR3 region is CASSLNDLRAGGEQFF. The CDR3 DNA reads TGTGCCAGCAGCTTAAACGATCTGAGGGCGGGAGGTGAGCAGTTCTTC.

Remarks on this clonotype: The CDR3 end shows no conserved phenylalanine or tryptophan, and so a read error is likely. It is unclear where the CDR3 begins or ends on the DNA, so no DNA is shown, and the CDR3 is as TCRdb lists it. The CDR3 is CVSSQSYEQYFGP. The chain joins TRBV6-2 or TRBV6-3 to TRBJ2-3; the DNA was not compared with TRBD2, the D call given in the table. From its first to its last residue, the CDR3 has 13 amino acids. Germline lookup yields CDR1 MNHEY and CDR2 SVGEGT.

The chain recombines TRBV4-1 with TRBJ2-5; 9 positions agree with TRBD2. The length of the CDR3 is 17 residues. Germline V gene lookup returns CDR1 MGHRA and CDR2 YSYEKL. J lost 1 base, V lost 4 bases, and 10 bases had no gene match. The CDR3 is CASSRIAETSGQETQYF. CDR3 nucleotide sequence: TGCGCCAGCAGCCGAATAGCCGAGACTAGCGGCCAAGAGACCCAGTACTTC.